The present TCR beta chain was sequenced within a study of cytomegalovirus exposure and HLA in healthy donors. Study-level points and caveats: Cytomegalovirus-associated TCR beta chains were listed, numbering 164. Some V segments, TRBV6-2 and TRBV6-3 among them, were indistinguishable and were therefore excluded. Later work showed greater clonal expansion in HLA-associated TCR beta chains than in equally common others.

PCR was performed using 60 Vbeta and 13 Jbeta primers. Using immunoSEQ multiplex PCR, the repertoire was profiled, and TCRdb retains in-frame clones only, with some absent. The data show roughly 100,000 clones, about 75% seen once. Concerning this clone: Its matching antigen is unknown.

The CDR3 contains 16 residues. The V end lost 4 bases, the J end lost 5 bases, and 20 bases lay between the germline ends. Germline CDR1 reads LGHNA; CDR2 reads YSLEER. Sequenced input: PBMCs. The origin of this receptor is a woman aged 40 to 49 in good health and CMV-seronegative. V and J are TRBV4-3 and TRBJ1-1; tentatively, D is TRBD1 (6 bases). This CDR3 reads CASSPGPGTSATEAFF. For the CDR3, the DNA is TGCGCCAGCAGCCCAGGACCCGGGACATCGGCGACTGAAGCTTTCTTT.